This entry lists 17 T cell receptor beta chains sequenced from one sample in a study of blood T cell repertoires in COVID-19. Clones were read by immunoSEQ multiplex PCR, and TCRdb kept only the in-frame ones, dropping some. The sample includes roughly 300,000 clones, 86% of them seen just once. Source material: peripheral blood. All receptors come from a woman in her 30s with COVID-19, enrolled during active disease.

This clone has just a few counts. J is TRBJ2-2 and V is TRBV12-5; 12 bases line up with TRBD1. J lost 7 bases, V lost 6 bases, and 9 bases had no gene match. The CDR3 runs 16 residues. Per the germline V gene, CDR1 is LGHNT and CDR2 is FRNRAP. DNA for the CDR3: TGTGCTAGTGGATACGGGACAGGGGGCTTCGGCGGGGAGCTGTTTTTT. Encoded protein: CASGYGTGGFGGELFF.

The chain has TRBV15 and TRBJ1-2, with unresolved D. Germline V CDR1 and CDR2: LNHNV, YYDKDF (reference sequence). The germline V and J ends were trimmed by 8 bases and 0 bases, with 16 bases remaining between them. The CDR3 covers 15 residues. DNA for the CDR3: TGTGCCACCGCTAACCTTATTGACTCTAACTATGGCTACACCTTC. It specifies CATANLIDSNYGYTF.

CDR3 protein: CASSITDRMTEAFF. In DNA form, the CDR3 reads TGTGCCAGCAGCATTACGGACAGAATGACTGAAGCTTTCTTT. The chain is built from TRBV5-4 and TRBJ1-1; weak D call: TRBD1 (6 bases). The germline V gene encodes CDR1 SGHNT and CDR2 YYREEE (reference sequence). This CDR3 comprises 14 residues. Trimming pared 4 bases from V and 5 bases from J, leaving 15 bases between.

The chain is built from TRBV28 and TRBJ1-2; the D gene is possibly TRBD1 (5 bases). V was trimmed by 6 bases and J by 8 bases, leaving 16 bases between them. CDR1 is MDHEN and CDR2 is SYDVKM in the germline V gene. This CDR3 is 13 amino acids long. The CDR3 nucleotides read TGTGCCAGCAGCCCCCAGGGAAATGGCGGCTACACCTTC. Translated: CASSPQGNGGYTF.

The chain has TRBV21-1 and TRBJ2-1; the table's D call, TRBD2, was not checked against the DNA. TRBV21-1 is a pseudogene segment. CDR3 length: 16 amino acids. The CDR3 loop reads CASSKRWAGDYNEQFF. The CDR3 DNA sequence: TGTGCCAGCAGCAAAAGGTGGGCGGGGGACTACAATGAGCAGTTCTTC.

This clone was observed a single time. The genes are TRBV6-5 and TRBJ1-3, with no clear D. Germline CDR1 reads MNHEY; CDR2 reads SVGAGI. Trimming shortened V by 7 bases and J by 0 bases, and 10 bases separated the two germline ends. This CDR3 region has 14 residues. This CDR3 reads CASMKSLSGNTIYF. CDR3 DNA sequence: TGTGCCAGCATGAAATCACTCTCTGGAAACACCATATATTTT.

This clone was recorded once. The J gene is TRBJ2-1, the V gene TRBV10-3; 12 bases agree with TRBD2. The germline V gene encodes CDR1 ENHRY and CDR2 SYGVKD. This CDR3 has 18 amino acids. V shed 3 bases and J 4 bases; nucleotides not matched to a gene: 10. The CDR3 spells CAISDTSTSGGPYNEQFF. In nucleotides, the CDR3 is TGTGCCATCAGTGATACATCGACTAGCGGGGGCCCTTACAATGAGCAGTTCTTC.

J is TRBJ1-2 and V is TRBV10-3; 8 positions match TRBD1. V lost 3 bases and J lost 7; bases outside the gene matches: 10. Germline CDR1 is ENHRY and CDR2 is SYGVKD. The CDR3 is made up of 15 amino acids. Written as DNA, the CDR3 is TGTGCCATCAGTGACTTCAGCACAGGGGGGGGTGGCTACACCTTC. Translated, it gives CAISDFSTGGGGYTF.

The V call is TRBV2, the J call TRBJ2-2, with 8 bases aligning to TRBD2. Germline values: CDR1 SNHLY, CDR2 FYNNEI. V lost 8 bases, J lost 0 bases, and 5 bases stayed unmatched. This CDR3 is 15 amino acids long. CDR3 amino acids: CASYSRGANTGELFF. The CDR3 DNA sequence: TGTGCCAGCTATTCGCGGGGGGCGAACACCGGGGAGCTGTTTTTT.

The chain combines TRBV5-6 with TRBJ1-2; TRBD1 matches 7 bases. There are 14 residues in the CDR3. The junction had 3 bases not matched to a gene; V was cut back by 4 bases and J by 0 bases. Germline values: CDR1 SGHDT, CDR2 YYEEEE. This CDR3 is CASSRTGANYGYTF. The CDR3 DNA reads TGTGCCAGCAGCCGGACAGGAGCTAACTATGGCTACACCTTC.

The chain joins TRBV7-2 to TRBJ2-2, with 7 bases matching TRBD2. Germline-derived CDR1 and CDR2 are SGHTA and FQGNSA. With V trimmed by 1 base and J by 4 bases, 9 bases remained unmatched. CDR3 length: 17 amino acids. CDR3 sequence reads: CASSLDLGGMGTGELFF. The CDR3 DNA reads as TGTGCCAGCAGCTTAGATTTGGGAGGGATGGGCACCGGGGAGCTGTTTTTT.

The CDR3 DNA is TGCGCCAGCAGTGGAGCCCGAGAGACCCAGTACTTC. It codes for CASSGARETQYF. V and J are TRBV4-1 and TRBJ2-5; no firm D call. The CDR3 sequence is 12 residues long. V lost 6 bases to trimming and J lost 4 bases, with 9 bases between them. Germline V CDR1 and CDR2: MGHRA, YSYEKL.

The CDR3 is CASSSQGGVNQPQHF. The CDR3 bases are TGTGCCAGCAGCTCCCAGGGAGGGGTAAATCAGCCCCAGCATTTT. The V gene is TRBV3-1 (or the pseudogene TRBV3-2), the J gene TRBJ1-5, with D perhaps TRBD1 (5 bases). The V end lost 5 bases, the J end lost 4 bases, and 15 bases lay between the germline ends. CDR1 and CDR2 from the germline V gene are LGHDT and YNNKEL (reference sequence). CDR3 length equals 15 residues.

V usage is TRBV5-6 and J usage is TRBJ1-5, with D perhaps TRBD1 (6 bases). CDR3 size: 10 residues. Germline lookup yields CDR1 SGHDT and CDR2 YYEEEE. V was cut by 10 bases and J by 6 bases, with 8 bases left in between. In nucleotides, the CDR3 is TGTGCCGGGGGCGGTCAGCCCCAGCATTTT. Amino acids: CAGGGQPQHF.

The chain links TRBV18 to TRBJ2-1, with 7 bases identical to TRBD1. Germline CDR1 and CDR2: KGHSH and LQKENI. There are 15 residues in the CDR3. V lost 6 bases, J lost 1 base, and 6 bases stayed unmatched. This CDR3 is CASSPYRGSYNEQFF. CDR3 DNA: TGTGCCAGCTCGCCCTACAGGGGATCCTACAATGAGCAGTTCTTC.

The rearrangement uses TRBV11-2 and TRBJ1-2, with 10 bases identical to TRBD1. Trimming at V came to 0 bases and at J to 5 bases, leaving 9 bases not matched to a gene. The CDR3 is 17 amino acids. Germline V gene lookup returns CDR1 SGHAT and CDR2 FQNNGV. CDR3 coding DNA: TGTGCCAGCAGCTTAGATAAAAGACAGGGGGCTCTGTATGGCTACACCTTC. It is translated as CASSLDKRQGALYGYTF.

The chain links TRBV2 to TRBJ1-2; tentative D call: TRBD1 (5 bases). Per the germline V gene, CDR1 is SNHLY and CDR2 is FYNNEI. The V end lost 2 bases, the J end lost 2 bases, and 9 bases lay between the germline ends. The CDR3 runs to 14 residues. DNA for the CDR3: TGTGCCAGCAGTGAATGGGGGGAAAACTATGGCTACACCTTC. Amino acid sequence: CASSEWGENYGYTF.